This entry is about one TCR beta chain. Its matching antigen is unknown. A multiplex PCR was run with 60 Vbeta primers and 13 Jbeta primers. The repertoire was sequenced with immunoSEQ multiplex PCR; TCRdb's copy has only in-frame clones and lacks some. Its table lists around 140,000 clones. The sample originates from a study of cytomegalovirus exposure and HLA in healthy donors. Findings and limits, study-wide: It was likely that a cluster of highly shared sequence variants was a sequencing artifact. In a later analysis, TCR beta V- and J-gene trimming showed a link to a missense DCLRE1C variant.

Sequencing used PBMCs. This sequence was found in a man younger than 35 in good health and CMV-seronegative.

The CDR3: CASSFRTGEASGTEAFF. The DNA of the CDR3 is TGTGCCAGCAGCTTCCGGACAGGGGAAGCCTCAGGCACTGAAGCTTTCTTT. The V call is TRBV2, the J call TRBJ1-1, with 9 bases fitting TRBD1. CDR1 is SNHLY and CDR2 is FYNNEI in the germline V gene. CDR3 length: 17 residues. Unmatched junction bases numbered 15, after V lost 6 bases and J lost 4 bases.